This T cell receptor beta chain was identified during a study of Ad26.COV2.S vaccination and SARS-CoV-2 variants. The table came from immunoSEQ multiplex PCR; TCRdb's copy has only in-frame clones and leaves some out. The sample yields about half a million clones, 80% to 90% seen once. The CDR3 runs to 17 residues. Stated treatment: some 20 received Ad26.COV2.S at low or high dose, single or two shots; about 5 received placebo; per-sample allocation not given. The samples were gathered on day 63 after the first injection of vaccine or placebo. The TCR comes from a person aged 18-60 years who received the Ad26.COV2.S COVID-19 vaccine or a placebo. The genes are TRBV12-2 and TRBJ1-4; the D call TRBD1 from the table was never checked on the DNA. TRBV12-2 is given as a pseudogene. Sequences were derived from peripheral blood, sampled in a trial of Ad26.COV2.S vaccine versus placebo. The CDR3 sequence is CASPQLRPGGVSEKLFF. CDR3 coding DNA: TGTGCAAGTCCCCAATTACGTCCAGGGGGAGTATCTGAAAAACTGTTTTTT.